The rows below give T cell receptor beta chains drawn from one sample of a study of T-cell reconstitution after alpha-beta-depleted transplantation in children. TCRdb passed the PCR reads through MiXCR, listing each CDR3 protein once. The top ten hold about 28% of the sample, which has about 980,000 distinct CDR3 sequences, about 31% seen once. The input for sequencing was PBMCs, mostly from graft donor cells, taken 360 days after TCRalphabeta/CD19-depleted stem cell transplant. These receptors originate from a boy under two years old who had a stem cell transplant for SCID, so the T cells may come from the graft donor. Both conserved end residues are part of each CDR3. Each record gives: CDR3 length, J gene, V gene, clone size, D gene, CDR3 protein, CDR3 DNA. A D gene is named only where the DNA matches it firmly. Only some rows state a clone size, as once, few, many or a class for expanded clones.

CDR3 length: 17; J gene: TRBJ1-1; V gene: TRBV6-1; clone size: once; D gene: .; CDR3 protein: CASSEMGRTLMNTEAFF; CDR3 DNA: TGTGCCAGCAGTGAAATGGGGAGGACCCTCATGAACACTGAAGCTTTCTTT
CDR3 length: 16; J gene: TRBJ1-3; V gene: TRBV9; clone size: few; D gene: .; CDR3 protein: CASSVGTFLSGNTIYF; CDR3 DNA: TGTGCCAGCAGCGTTGGGACATTCCTCTCTGGAAACACCATATATTTT
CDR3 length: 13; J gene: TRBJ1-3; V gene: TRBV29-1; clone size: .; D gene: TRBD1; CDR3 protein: CSAWTGWGNTIYF; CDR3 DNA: TGCAGCGCCTGGACAGGGTGGGGAAACACCATATATTTT
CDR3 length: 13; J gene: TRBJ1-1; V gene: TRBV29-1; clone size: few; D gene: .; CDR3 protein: CSVGGRVNTEAFF; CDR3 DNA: TGCAGCGTTGGCGGCAGGGTGAACACTGAAGCTTTCTTT
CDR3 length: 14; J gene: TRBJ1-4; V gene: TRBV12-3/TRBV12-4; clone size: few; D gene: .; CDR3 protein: CASSPMRTNEKLFF; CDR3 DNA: TGTGCCAGCAGCCCGATGAGGACTAATGAAAAACTGTTTTTT
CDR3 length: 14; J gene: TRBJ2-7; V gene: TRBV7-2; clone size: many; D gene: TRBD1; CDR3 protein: CASGKDRATHEQYF; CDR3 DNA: TGTGCCAGCGGAAAGGACAGGGCGACCCACGAGCAGTACTTC
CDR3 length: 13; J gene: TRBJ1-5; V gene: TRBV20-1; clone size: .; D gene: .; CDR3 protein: CSARAQIVQPQHF; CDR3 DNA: TGCAGTGCTAGAGCACAAATCGTTCAGCCCCAGCATTTT
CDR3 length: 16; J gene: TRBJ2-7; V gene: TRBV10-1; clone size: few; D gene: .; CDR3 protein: CASSPSGSGGSYEQYF; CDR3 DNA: TGCGCCAGCAGCCCGTCGGGATCTGGGGGGTCCTACGAGCAGTACTTC
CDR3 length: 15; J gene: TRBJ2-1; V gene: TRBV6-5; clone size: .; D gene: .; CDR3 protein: CASSSIRDLSDEQFF; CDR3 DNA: TGTGCCAGCAGTTCGATCCGGGACCTAAGCGATGAGCAGTTCTTC
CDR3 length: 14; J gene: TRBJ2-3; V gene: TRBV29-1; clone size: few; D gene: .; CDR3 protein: CSVSPNRRFYTQYF; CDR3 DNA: TGCAGCGTGTCCCCAAATCGACGGTTCTATACGCAGTATTTT
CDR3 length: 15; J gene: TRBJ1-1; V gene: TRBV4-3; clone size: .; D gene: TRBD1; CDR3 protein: CASSQRDRANTEAFF; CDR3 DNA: TGCGCCAGCAGCCAGAGGGACAGGGCCAACACTGAAGCTTTCTTT
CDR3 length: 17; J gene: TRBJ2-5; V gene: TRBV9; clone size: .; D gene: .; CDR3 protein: CASSPSVDGLRGETQYF; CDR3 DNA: TGTGCCAGCAGCCCCTCCGTAGATGGACTCCGCGGAGAGACCCAGTACTTC
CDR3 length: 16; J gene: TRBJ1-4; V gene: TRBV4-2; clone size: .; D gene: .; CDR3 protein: CASSQATLATNEKLFF; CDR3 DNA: TGTGCCAGCAGCCAAGCTACGCTTGCAACTAATGAAAAACTGTTTTTT
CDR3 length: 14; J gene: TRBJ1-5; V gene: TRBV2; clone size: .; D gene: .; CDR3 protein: CASYFEYSNQPQHF; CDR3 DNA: TGTGCCAGCTACTTCGAGTATAGCAATCAGCCCCAGCATTTT
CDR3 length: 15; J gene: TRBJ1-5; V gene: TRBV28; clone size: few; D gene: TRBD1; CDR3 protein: CASSFDRGGNQPQHF; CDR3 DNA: TGTGCCAGCAGTTTCGACAGGGGTGGCAATCAGCCCCAGCATTTT
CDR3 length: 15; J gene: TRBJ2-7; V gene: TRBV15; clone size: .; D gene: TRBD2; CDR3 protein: CATSRDPGLAYEQYF; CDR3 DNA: TGTGCCACCAGCAGAGATCCCGGACTAGCTTACGAGCAGTACTTC
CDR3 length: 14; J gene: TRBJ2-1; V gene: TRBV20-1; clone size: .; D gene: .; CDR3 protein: CSARDLKSHNEQFF; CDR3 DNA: TGCAGTGCTAGAGATCTGAAGTCGCACAATGAGCAGTTCTTC
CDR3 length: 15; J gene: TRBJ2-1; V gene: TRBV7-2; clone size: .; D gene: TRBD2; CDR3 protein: CASSLVGTSSLEQFF; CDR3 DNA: TGTGCCAGCAGCTTAGTCGGGACTAGCTCCCTAGAGCAGTTCTTC
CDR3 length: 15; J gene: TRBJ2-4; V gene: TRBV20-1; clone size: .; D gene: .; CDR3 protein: CSARDGSAGLSVQYF; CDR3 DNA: TGCAGTGCTAGAGATGGCAGTGCGGGGCTGAGCGTTCAGTACTTC
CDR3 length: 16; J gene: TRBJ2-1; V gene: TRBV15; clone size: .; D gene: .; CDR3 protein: CATSRAPAFGYNEQFF; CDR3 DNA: TGTGCCACCAGCAGAGCCCCTGCCTTCGGATACAATGAGCAGTTCTTC
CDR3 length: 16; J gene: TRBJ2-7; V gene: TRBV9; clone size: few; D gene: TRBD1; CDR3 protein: CASSYNHDRGVYEQYF; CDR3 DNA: TGTGCCAGCAGCTATAATCACGACAGGGGGGTCTACGAGCAGTACTTC
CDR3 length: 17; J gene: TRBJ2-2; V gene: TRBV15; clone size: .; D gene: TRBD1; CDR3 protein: CATSRDSGTGNTGELFF; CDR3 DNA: TGTGCCACCAGCAGAGATAGTGGGACAGGGAACACCGGGGAGCTGTTTTTT
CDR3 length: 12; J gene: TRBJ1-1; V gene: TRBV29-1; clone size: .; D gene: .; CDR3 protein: CSVEATGVGAFF; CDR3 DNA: TGCAGCGTTGAAGCCACGGGGGTTGGAGCTTTCTTT
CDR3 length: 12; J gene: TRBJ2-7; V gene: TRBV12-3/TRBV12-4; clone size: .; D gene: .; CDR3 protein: CASRARGGEQYF; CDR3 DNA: TGTGCCAGCAGGGCTAGGGGAGGCGAGCAGTACTTC
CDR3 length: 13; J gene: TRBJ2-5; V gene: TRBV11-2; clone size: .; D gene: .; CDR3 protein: CASSPGIGETQYF; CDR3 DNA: TGTGCCAGCAGCCCAGGGATCGGGGAGACCCAGTACTTC